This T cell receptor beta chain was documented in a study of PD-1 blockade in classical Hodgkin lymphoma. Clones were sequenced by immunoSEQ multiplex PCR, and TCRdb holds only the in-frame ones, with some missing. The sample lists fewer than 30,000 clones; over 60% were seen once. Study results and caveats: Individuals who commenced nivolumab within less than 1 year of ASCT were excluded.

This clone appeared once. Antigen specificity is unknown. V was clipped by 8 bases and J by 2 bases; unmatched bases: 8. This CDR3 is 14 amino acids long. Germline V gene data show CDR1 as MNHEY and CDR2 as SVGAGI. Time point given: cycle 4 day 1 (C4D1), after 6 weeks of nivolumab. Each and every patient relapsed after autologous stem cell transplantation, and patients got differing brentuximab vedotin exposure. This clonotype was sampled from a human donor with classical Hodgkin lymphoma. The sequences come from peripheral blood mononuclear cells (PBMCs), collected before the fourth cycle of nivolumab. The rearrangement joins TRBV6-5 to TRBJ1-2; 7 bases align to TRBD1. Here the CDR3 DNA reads TGTGCCAGCGCCCAGACAGGGTTCAACTATGGCTACACCTTC. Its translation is CASAQTGFNYGYTF.